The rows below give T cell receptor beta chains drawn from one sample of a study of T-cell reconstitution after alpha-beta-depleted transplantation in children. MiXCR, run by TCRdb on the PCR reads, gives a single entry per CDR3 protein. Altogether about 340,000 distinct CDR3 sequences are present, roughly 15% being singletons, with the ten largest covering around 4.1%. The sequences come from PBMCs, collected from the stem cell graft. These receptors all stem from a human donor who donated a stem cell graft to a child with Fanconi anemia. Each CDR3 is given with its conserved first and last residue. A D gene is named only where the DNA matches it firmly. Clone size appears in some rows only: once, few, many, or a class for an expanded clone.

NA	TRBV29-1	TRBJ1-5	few	CSVEDTLGQPQHF	TGCAGCGTTGAAGACACCCTGGGTCAGCCCCAGCATTTT
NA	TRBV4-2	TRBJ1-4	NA	CASSRARDPNEKLFF	TGTGCCAGCAGCCGAGCCAGGGACCCTAATGAAAAACTGTTTTTT
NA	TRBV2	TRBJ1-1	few	CASSEQAGTVEAFF	TGTGCCAGCAGTGAGCAAGCCGGGACCGTAGAAGCTTTCTTT
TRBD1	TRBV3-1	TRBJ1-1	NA	CASCLGGDTEAFF	TGTGCCAGCTGTTTAGGGGGCGACACTGAAGCTTTCTTT
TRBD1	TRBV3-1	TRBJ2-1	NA	CASSRGTGGINEQFF	TGTGCCAGCAGCCGAGGGACAGGGGGAATTAATGAGCAGTTCTTC
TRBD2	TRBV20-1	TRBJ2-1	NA	CSANPSGTSGGANEQFF	TGCAGTGCCAATCCTTCCGGGACTAGCGGGGGAGCTAATGAGCAGTTCTTC
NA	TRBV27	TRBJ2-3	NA	CASSSPRGHGLRSQYF	TGTGCCAGCAGTTCCCCCCGAGGACACGGGTTGAGGTCGCAGTATTTT
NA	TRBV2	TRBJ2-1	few	CASNGASYNEQFF	TGTGCCAGTAACGGGGCCTCCTACAATGAGCAGTTCTTC
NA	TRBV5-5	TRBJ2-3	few	CASSSKTSQGTDTQYF	TGTGCCAGCAGCTCGAAGACTTCCCAAGGCACAGATACGCAGTATTTT
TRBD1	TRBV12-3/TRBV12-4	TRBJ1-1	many	CASSLEGATEAFF	TGTGCCAGCAGTTTGGAGGGGGCGACTGAAGCTTTCTTT
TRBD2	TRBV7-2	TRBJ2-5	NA	CASSSGTSGKWETQYF	TGTGCCAGCAGCTCCGGGACTAGCGGAAAATGGGAGACCCAGTACTTC
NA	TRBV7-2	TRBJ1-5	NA	CASSPHGRGSAQPQHF	TGTGCCAGCAGCCCGCATGGCAGGGGATCGGCTCAGCCCCAGCATTTT
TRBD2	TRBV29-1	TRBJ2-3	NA	CSVAGLAGDRTDTQYF	TGCAGCGTTGCAGGACTAGCGGGGGACCGCACAGATACGCAGTATTTT
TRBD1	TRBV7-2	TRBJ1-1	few	CASSLILRQGTVEAFF	TGTGCCAGCAGCTTAATACTCCGACAGGGGACTGTTGAAGCTTTCTTT